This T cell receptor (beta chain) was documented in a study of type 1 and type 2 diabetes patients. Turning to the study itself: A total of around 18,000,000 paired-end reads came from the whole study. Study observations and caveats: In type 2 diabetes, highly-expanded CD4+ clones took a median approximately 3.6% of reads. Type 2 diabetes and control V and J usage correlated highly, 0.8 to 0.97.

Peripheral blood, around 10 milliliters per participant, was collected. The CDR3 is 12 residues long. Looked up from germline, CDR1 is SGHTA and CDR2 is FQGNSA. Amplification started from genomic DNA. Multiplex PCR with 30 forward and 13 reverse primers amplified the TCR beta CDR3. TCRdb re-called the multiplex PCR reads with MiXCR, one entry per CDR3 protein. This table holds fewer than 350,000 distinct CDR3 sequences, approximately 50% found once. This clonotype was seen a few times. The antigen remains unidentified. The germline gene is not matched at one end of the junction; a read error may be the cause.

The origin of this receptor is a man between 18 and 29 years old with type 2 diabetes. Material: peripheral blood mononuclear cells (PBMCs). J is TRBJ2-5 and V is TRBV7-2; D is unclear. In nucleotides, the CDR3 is TGTGCCAGCAGCCCGCCCGGGCCTCGAACGTATTTT. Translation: CASSPPGPRTYF.